The 2 T cell receptor beta chains in this list originate from one sample, sequenced in a study of blood T cell repertoires in COVID-19. Produced via immunoSEQ multiplex PCR; TCRdb's table is partial and in-frame only. The top ten hold roughly 5% of the sample, which has about 280,000 clones, approximately 90% seen once. The material sequenced was peripheral blood. The receptors here all came from a man aged 40-55 years with acute or convalescent COVID-19.

The chain joins TRBV30 to TRBJ1-1; no clear D. From germline, CDR1 is GTSNPN and CDR2 SVGIG (reference sequence). V lost 0 bases to trimming and J lost 0 bases, with 14 bases between them. The CDR3 loop spans 16 amino acids. CDR3 nucleotides: TGTGCCTGGAGTGTAGTCGGTGGTGGGCTGAACACTGAAGCTTTCTTT. It is translated as CAWSVVGGGLNTEAFF. Based on the CDR3 plus reference TRBV30 and TRBJ1-1, the full variable domain is SQTIHQWPATLVQPVGSPLSLECTVEGTSNPNLYWYRQAAGRGLQLLFYSVGIGQISSEVPQNLSASRPQDRQFILSSKKLLLSDSGFYLCAWSVVGGGLNTEAFFGQGTRLTVV.

The chain employs TRBV30 and TRBJ1-1; no firm D call. The CDR3 is made up of 12 amino acids. V was shortened by 2 bases and J by 5 bases, with 9 bases between the two germline ends. The germline V gene has CDR1 GTSNPN and CDR2 SVGIG (reference sequence). The CDR3 DNA follows: TGTGCCTGGAGTCCGGAGTGGACTGAAGCTTTCTTT. This translates into CAWSPEWTEAFF. Supplemented by reference TRBV30 and TRBJ1-1, the full variable domain reads SQTIHQWPATLVQPVGSPLSLECTVEGTSNPNLYWYRQAAGRGLQLLFYSVGIGQISSEVPQNLSASRPQDRQFILSSKKLLLSDSGFYLCAWSPEWTEAFFGQGTRLTVV.